A single sample is the source of the 3 T cell receptor beta chains below, sequenced in a study of metastatic and nonmetastatic thyroid tumors. TCRdb re-called the PCR reads via MiXCR. Among more than 25,000 clones listed, 25% to 30% were seen once. All patients were untreated before thyroid surgery. The specimen sequenced was blood. These receptors were obtained from a female donor with papillary thyroid cancer or a benign thyroid nodule (not recorded which). Some clones in this sample may be carry-over from other donors' samples.

By sample fraction, this clone is medium-sized. The chain has TRBV28 and TRBJ1-2; possible D gene TRBD1, 6 bases. Germline lookup yields CDR1 MDHEN and CDR2 SYDVKM. This CDR3 has 15 amino acids. V dropped 6 bases and J dropped 1 base, with 15 bases sitting between them. The CDR3 coding sequence is TGTGCCAGCAGACCGACAGGAGCTTATAACTATGGCTACACCTTC. Translated, it gives CASRPTGAYNYGYTF.

This clone was recorded at least ten times. This clone may be a read error of a much larger clone one base away. This chain joins TRBV27 and TRBJ1-1; weak D call: TRBD1 (5 bases). Germline CDR1 reads MNHEY; CDR2 reads SMNVEV (reference sequence). There are 14 residues in the CDR3. The CDR3 DNA is TGTACCAGCAGTTCCCAGGGAAGGAGGACTGAAGCTTTCTTT. Translated, it gives CTSSSQGRRTEAFF.

This clone appeared a few times. The CDR3 protein is CASSHRDRMNQPQHF. The DNA of the CDR3 is TGTGCCAGCAGCCACCGTGACAGGATGAATCAGCCCCAGCATTTT. This chain joins TRBV28 and TRBJ1-5; a weak D match, TRBD1 (6 bases). Per germline, CDR1 MDHEN and CDR2 SYDVKM. The germline V and J ends were trimmed by 6 bases and 4 bases, with 16 bases remaining between them. This CDR3 spans 15 amino acids. Supplemented by reference TRBV28 and TRBJ1-5, the full variable domain reads DVKVTQSSRYLVKRTGEKVFLECVQDMDHENMFWYRQDPGLGLRLIYFSYDVKMKEKGDIPEGYSVSREKKERFSLILESASTNQTSMYLCASSHRDRMNQPQHFGDGTRLSIL.